The entry that follows covers one T cell receptor (beta chain) sequence. The antigen is undetermined. TCRdb's table, derived via immunoSEQ multiplex PCR, lists solely in-frame clones and lacks some. The sample contains fewer than 40,000 clones, 95% to 97% of which appear only once. The sample comes from a study of T cells in tuberculosis. At the level of the study: T cells were selected with CD1B tetramers loaded with glucose monomycolate.

V was shortened by 11 bases and J by 6 bases, with 19 bases between the two germline ends. Germline V lookup: CDR1 MNHEY, CDR2 SMNVEV (reference sequence). There are 13 residues in the CDR3. Study conclusions and caveats: Cases with active tuberculosis were adults, while controls were adolescents.

The chain joins TRBV27 to TRBJ1-2; D might be TRBD1 (5 bases). This TCR derives from a donor aged 10-29 years with latent tuberculosis or without tuberculosis infection. Source material: PBMCs. The CDR3 DNA sequence: TGTGCCGGGGGGGGACTCTCCGACCATGGCTACACCTTC. It specifies CAGGGLSDHGYTF.